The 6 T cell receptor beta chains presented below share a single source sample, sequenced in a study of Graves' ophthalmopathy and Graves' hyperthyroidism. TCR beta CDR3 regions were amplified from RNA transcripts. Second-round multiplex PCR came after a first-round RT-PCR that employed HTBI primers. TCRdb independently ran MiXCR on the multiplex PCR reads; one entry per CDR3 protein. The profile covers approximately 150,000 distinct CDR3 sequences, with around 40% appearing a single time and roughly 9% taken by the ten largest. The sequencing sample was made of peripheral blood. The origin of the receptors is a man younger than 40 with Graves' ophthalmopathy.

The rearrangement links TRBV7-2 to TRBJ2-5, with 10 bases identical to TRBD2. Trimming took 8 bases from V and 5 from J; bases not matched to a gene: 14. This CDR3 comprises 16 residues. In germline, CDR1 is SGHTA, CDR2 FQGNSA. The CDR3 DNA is TGTGCCAGCCTTGAGCGGGGGGGGAGGGTTCTGGAGACCCAGTACTTC. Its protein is CASLERGGRVLETQYF.

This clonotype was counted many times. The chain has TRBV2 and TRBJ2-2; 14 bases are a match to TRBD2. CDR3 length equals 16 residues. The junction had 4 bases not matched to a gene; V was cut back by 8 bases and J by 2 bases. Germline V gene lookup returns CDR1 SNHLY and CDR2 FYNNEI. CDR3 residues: CASSGTSGGNTGELFF. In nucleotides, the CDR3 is TGTGCCAGCTCCGGGACTAGCGGGGGTAACACCGGGGAGCTGTTTTTT.

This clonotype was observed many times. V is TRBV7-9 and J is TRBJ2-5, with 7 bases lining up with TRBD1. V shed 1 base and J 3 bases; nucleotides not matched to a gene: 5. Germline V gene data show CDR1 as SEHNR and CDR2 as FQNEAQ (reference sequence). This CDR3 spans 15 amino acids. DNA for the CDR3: TGTGCCAGCAGCTTAGACTGGACAGGAAAAGAGACCCAGTACTTC. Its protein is CASSLDWTGKETQYF.

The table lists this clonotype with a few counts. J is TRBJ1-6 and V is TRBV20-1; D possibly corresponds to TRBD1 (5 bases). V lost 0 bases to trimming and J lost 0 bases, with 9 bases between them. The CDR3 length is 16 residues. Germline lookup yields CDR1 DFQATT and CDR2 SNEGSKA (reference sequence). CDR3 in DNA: TGCAGTGCTAGAGACGGGGGGAACTCCTATAATTCACCCCTCCACTTT. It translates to CSARDGGNSYNSPLHF.

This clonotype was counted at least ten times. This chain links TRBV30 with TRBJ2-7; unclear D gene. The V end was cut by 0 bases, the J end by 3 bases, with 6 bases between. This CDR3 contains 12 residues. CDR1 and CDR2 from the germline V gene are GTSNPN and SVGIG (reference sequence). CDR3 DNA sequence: TGTGCCTGGAGTGTGGGGAACTACGAGCAGTACTTC. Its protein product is CAWSVGNYEQYF.

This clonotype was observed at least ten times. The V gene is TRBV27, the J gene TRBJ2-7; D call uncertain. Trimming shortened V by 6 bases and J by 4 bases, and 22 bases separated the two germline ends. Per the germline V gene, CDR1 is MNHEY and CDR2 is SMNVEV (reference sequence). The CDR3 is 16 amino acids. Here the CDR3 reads CASSDSRQASYYEQYF. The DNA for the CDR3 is TGTGCCAGCAGCGACTCGAGGCAGGCCAGTTATTACGAGCAGTACTTC.